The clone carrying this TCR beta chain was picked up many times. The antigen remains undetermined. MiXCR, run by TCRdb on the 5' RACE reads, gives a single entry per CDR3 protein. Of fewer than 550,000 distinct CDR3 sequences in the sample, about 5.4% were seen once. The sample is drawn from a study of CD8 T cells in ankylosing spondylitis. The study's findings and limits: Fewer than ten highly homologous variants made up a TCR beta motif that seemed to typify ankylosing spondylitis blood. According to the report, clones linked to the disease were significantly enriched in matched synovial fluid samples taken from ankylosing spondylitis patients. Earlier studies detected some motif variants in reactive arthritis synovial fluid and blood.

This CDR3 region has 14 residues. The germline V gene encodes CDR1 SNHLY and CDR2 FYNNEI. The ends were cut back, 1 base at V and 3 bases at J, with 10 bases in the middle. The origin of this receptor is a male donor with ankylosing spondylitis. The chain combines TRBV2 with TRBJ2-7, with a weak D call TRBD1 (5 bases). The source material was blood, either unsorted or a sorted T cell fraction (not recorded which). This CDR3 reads CASSEGGGYYEQYF. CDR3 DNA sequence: TGTGCCAGCAGTGAAGGGGGCGGATACTACGAGCAGTACTTC.